The text below deals with one T cell receptor (beta chain). Its cognate antigen has yet to be identified. No quality values exist for individual bases; no much larger clone is one base distant. One collaborating source in Seattle enrolled patients while the patients were actively infected and followed the patients over time throughout the course of disease. Collaborating institutions collected whole blood in K2EDTA tubes following their own protocols. Collaborator samples were shipped for TCRbeta analysis as frozen whole blood, isolated PBMCs, or DNA extracted from either sample type. This entry is derived from a study of blood T cell repertoires in COVID-19 (dated by TCRdb to 2019 to 2021). In the study overall: Samples covering the acute and convalescent phases of COVID-19 were provided by collaborators in the United States, Italy and Spain. The dataset comprised deeply sampled blood TCRbeta repertoires from subjects exposed to, actively infected with, or recovered from COVID-19. Where available, HLA class I and class II types were obtained from metadata supplied by the sample provider rather than from assay-based typing. The samples were drawn from the first 160 participants of the ongoing ImmuneRACE study and from under 1,500 subjects provided by 6 global collaborators. A freely available public database, intended as a resource for researchers studying the immune response to SARS-CoV-2, is where the repertoires were released. The material from the prospective study consisted of cDNA or gDNA derived from T cells, B-cell-depleted T cells, or PBMCs. Nearly every sample came with metadata listing a de-identified subject ID, COVID-19 status, age in years and sex.

Summary of the overall study and its limitations: How much clinical and demographic metadata was included differed by source and by participant, and the metadata was provided uncurated.

The immunoSEQ Assay, a bias-controlled multiplex PCR, was used to amplify TCRbeta CDR3 regions from genomic DNA. Concerning the study's data processing: Nucleated cell counts per sample were estimated from amplification of reference gene primers within the assay. To quantify the absolute abundance of each unique TCRbeta CDR3 rearrangement, sequence reads were collapsed and filtered. For each sample, productive Simpson clonality was calculated as the square root of Simpson's diversity index across productive rearrangements. Held by TCRdb, this immuneACCESS table contains in-frame sequences only and omits some clones. Under half of the omission traces to an unresolved V gene where checked; the cause of the rest is unknown. Clone size and V and J calls were adopted from that table, with D and trimming inferred from the DNA. The sample table shows fewer than 300,000 clones, and around 81% are seen once. The ten largest clonotypes hold around 14% of the sample.

The V and J ends are trimmed by 1 base and 2 bases, leaving 11 bases between them. As encoded in the germline V gene (reference sequence), CDR1 is LGHDT while CDR2 is YNNKEL. The CDR3 starts with the cysteine, ends with the phenylalanine, and has 16 residues. Only the CDR3 part of the read is kept: 48 bases, read in frame from the first base. This clonotype originated in a person between 65 and 79 years old with COVID-19, enrolled during active disease. Sequencing was performed on peripheral blood. The chain joins TRBV3-1 (or the pseudogene TRBV3-2) to TRBJ1-4, with the D gene not clear enough to name. The CDR3 region: CASSQGQVATNEKLFF. The DNA sequence is given as TGTGCCAGCAGCCAAGGTCAGGTTGCCACTAATGAAAAACTGTTTTTT.